The 7 T cell receptor beta chains below all came from one sample that was sequenced in a study of CD8+ T cells in alopecia areata. RNA extraction was followed by reverse transcription into cDNA, which acted as the sequencing template. Generated by immunoSEQ multiplex PCR, the TCRdb table keeps only in-frame clones and is missing some. Of about 110,000 clones listed, around 59% are singletons. Input material: CD8+ T cells sorted from blood. The receptors derive from a human donor in good health.

This clone was seen once. V usage is TRBV9 and J usage is TRBJ1-1; D gene unclear. Trimming pared 0 bases from V and 3 bases from J, leaving 3 bases between. The CDR3 contains 12 residues. Looked up from germline, CDR1 is SGDLS and CDR2 is YYNGEE. DNA of the CDR3: TGTGCCAGCAGCGTAGCGGACACTGAAGCTTTCTTT. It translates to CASSVADTEAFF.

In this sample, this clone turned up a few times. The rearrangement links TRBV5-1 to TRBJ1-2, with a possible D match to TRBD1 (5 bases). Looked up from germline, CDR1 is SGHRS and CDR2 is YFSETQ. Trimming took off 0 bases at V and 3 bases at J, with 9 bases between the two ends. This CDR3 is built from 14 residues. The CDR3 spells CASSLEGFDYGYTF. The CDR3 bases are TGCGCCAGCAGCTTGGAGGGGTTTGACTATGGCTACACCTTC.

Ten or more counts support this clone. The CDR3 region is CASSQDRGPRMNTEAFF. CDR3 DNA: TGCGCCAGCAGCCAAGACAGGGGGCCGCGGATGAACACTGAAGCTTTCTTT. The chain combines TRBV4-3 with TRBJ1-1; 8 nucleotides line up with TRBD1. Trimming at V came to 0 bases and at J to 0 bases, leaving 6 bases not matched to a gene. This CDR3 has 17 amino acids. CDR1 and CDR2 (germline): LGHNA, YSLEER.

The chain links TRBV2 to TRBJ2-5; TRBD1 aligns across 8 bases. The germline CDR1 and CDR2 sequences are SNHLY and FYNNEI. The V and J ends lost 5 bases and 2 bases, in that order; junction bases with no gene match: 13. The CDR3 has 17 amino acids. CDR3: CASSYGLRDRIQETQYF. DNA for the CDR3: TGTGCCAGCAGTTACGGGCTTCGGGACAGGATACAAGAGACCCAGTACTTC.

The chain carries TRBV5-6 and TRBJ2-3; a weak D match, TRBD2 (5 bases). The germline gives CDR1 SGHDT, CDR2 YYEEEE. The V and J ends lost 10 bases and 4 bases respectively, with 19 bases between them. This CDR3 is built from 14 residues. DNA for the CDR3: TGTGCCTCCCAGTCCCGCGGGTTTTCAGATACGCAGTATTTT. This gives the protein CASQSRGFSDTQYF.

The CDR3, as DNA: TGTGCCAGCAGCTGGGGCACAGGGAACACTGAAGCTTTCTTT. This translates into CASSWGTGNTEAFF. The J gene is TRBJ1-1, the V gene TRBV5-6; possibly TRBD1 for D (5 bases). CDR1 is SGHDT and CDR2 is YYEEEE in the germline V gene. The length of the CDR3 is 14 residues. Trimming pared 3 bases from V and 1 base from J, leaving 10 bases between. Looking up the rest from reference TRBV5-6 and TRBJ1-1 gives the full variable domain: DAGVTQSPTHLIKTRGQQVTLRCSPKSGHDTVSWYQQALGQGPQFIFQYYEEEERQRGNFPDRFSGHQFPNYSSELNVNALLLGDSALYLCASSWGTGNTEAFFGQGTRLTVV.

V and J are TRBV7-8 and TRBJ2-2; D is unclear. Trimming stripped 8 bases from V and 3 bases from J, with 7 bases between. Germline V CDR1 and CDR2: SGHVS, FQNEAQ. The CDR3 is 12 amino acids. CDR3 amino acids: CASLSDTGELFF. The CDR3 DNA reads TGTGCCAGCCTGAGTGACACCGGGGAGCTGTTTTTT.